This T cell receptor (beta chain) was documented in a study of OX40 agonist ivuxolimab in advanced cancers. Whole-study context: Clinicians treated patients with ivuxolimab, an agonistic anti-OX40 (CD134) antibody. Partial responses occurred in Three dose-escalation patients, one with hepatocellular carcinoma and two with cutaneous melanoma.

On this clone: Its antigen is not identified.

Profiling relied on immunoSEQ multiplex PCR, and the TCRdb table lists in-frame clones only, not all of them. The sample gives about 44,000 clones, just under 95% of which show up once; 11% is in the top ten. Study results and caveats: At 0.1 to 3.0 mg/kg, clonal expansion of CD4+ and CD8+ blood T cells had occurred by week 6. The expanded peripheral T cells' antigen specificity was not determined.

The material sequenced was CD4+ or CD8+ T cells sorted from blood, taken in a trial of the OX40 agonist ivuxolimab. The origin of this receptor is an adult with an advanced solid tumor such as melanoma, head and neck, liver or kidney cancer.

DNA of the CDR3: TGTGCCAGCACCCCCGGGGGGAACACTGAAGCTTTCTTT. It is translated as CASTPGGNTEAFF. V usage is TRBV7-9 and J usage is TRBJ1-1; maybe TRBD1 (5 bases). This CDR3 region has 13 residues. V was trimmed by 7 bases and J by 1 base, leaving 10 bases between them. Germline CDR1 reads SEHNR; CDR2 reads FQNEAQ (reference sequence).